This TCR beta chain was captured in a study of long-term antiretroviral therapy in people with HIV. CDR3 length: 14 amino acids. The germline gives CDR1 SGHRS, CDR2 YFSETQ. The V gene lost 4 bases and the J gene lost 4 bases, with 15 bases spanning the gap. Study-wide results and caveats: Clonal populations expanded prior to ART predominated within the repertoire at all time points.

Sampling of each donor yielded at least one pre-ART PBMC sample and at least two post-ART PBMC samples. Concerning this clone itself: Its antigen is unidentified.

Sequencing relied on immunoSEQ assay v3.0, run at survey level. Clones were read by immunoSEQ multiplex PCR, and TCRdb kept only the in-frame ones, dropping some. The sample shows about 16,000 clones, roughly 90% of them seen only once. This chain uses TRBV5-1 with TRBJ2-7; possibly TRBD1 for D (7 bases). The TCR was taken from a man aged 50 or older with HIV. Sequencing used unsorted PBMCs, obtained 0.7 years before starting antiretroviral therapy. CDR3 sequence reads: CASSAGQSLYEQYF. Here the CDR3 DNA reads TGCGCCAGCAGCGCGGGACAGAGCCTATACGAGCAGTACTTC.